These 3 T cell receptor beta chains were all obtained from the same sample, sequenced in a study of T cell responses to AZD1222 COVID-19 vaccine. The table came from immunoSEQ multiplex PCR; TCRdb's copy has only in-frame clones and leaves some out. In the table there are about 120,000 clones, roughly 90% of which are singletons. Sequences were derived from peripheral blood, sampled on day 0 of AZD1222 vaccination. The receptor set was obtained from an adult in good health.

The CDR3: CASSYAGQGGNSPLHF. The CDR3 nucleotides read TGTGCCAGCAGTTACGCGGGCCAAGGGGGGAATTCACCCCTCCACTTT. The V and J genes are TRBV6-2 or TRBV6-3 and TRBJ1-6; D perhaps matches TRBD1 (6 bases). Trimming pared 2 bases from V and 7 bases from J, leaving 15 bases between. This CDR3 spans 16 amino acids. CDR1 MNHEY and CDR2 SVGEGT come from the germline V gene.

V and J are TRBV5-1 and TRBJ1-1; D may be TRBD1 (5 bases). The CDR3 runs 15 residues. Germline CDR1 and CDR2: SGHRS and YFSETQ. V shed 0 bases and J shed 1 base, with 10 bases lying between them. In DNA, the CDR3 is TGCGCCAGCAGCTTGGGCGGGGCAGCGAACACTGAAGCTTTCTTT. It codes for CASSLGGAANTEAFF.

V and J are TRBV27 and TRBJ1-2; TRBD1 aligns across 9 bases. Germline V CDR1 and CDR2: MNHEY, SMNVEV (reference sequence). The junction had 9 bases not matched to a gene; V was cut back by 3 bases and J by 7 bases. The CDR3 totals 15 residues. CDR3 DNA: TGTGCCAGCAGTTTCTCGACAGGGGGGGCATTTGGCTACACCTTC. Amino acid sequence: CASSFSTGGAFGYTF.